This TCR beta chain is from a study of cytomegalovirus exposure and HLA in healthy donors. Study background: The roughly 120 validation repertoires used the same platform as the approximately 700 first-cohort repertoires (as reported by a later analysis). Study results and limitations: Three chains tied to CMV proved CMV antigen-specific in vitro. The listing of 150 or so TCR beta chains classed them as cytomegalovirus-associated.

A note on this clone: Its antigen is still unknown.

The CDR3 has 19 residues. Trimming removed 0 bases at V and 7 bases at J, with 27 bases between. Per the germline V gene, CDR1 is LGHNA and CDR2 is YNFKEQ. The data were produced by immunoSEQ multiplex PCR, yet TCRdb's version contains in-frame clones alone and is incomplete. The data hold 150,000 or so clones, with 86% observed a single time. This sequence was found in a man aged 18-30 years in good health and CMV-seropositive. The sequenced sample was PBMCs. The rearrangement joins TRBV4-2 to TRBJ1-2; D not resolved. CDR3 protein: CASSQDRAHLWEGRLGYTF. For the CDR3, the DNA is TGTGCCAGCAGCCAAGATCGCGCCCACCTTTGGGAGGGAAGGCTTGGCTACACCTTC.